Here is one T cell receptor beta chain with its context. Germline CDR1 reads SGHVS; CDR2 reads FQNEAQ. CDR3 length: 14 amino acids. Losses at the gene ends were 8 bases for V and 4 bases for J; bases not matched to a gene: 8. This sample is part of a study of cytomegalovirus exposure and HLA in healthy donors. The primer mix had 60 Vbeta and 13 Jbeta primers. TCRdb keeps only in-frame clones here, not all; method: immunoSEQ multiplex PCR. Among some 110,000 clones listed, 70% to 80% were seen once. This TCR came from a woman under 30 in good health and CMV-seronegative. Sequenced material: PBMCs. The rearrangement uses TRBV7-8 and TRBJ1-5; TRBD1 matches 7 bases. The CDR3 region has the DNA TGTGCCAGCGGCCCACAGGGGCGGAATCAGCCCCAGCATTTT. The encoded protein is CASGPQGRNQPQHF.